This T cell receptor (beta chain) was identified during a study of blood T cells in healthy people across ages. PBMCs were isolated at a quantity of at least 6 million per sample. Sample-barcoded 5' priming and a J-beta primer mix drove a second PCR of 7 to 11 cycles. The template-switch adaptor was a 5' adaptor with 12 random nucleotides. It tagged each cDNA molecule. Per-sample output comprised a minimum of 2.5 million paired-end reads containing CDR3. One entry per CDR3 protein results from TCRdb running MiXCR on the 5' RACE reads. This sample has approximately 2,000,000 distinct CDR3 sequences, with roughly two fifths found just once. The CDR3 totals 12 residues. Trimming removed 5 bases at V and 2 bases at J, with 8 bases between. Looked up from germline, CDR1 is SQVTM and CDR2 is ANQGSEA.

The receptor comes from a human donor in good health. Sequenced: blood. The chain couples TRBV29-1 to TRBJ2-3; no clear D gene. CDR3 amino acids: CSVNIDTDTQYF. In nucleotides, the CDR3 is TGCAGCGTTAATATCGACACAGATACGCAGTATTTT.